The 10 T cell receptor beta chains below come from one sample, sequenced in a study of blood T cell repertoires in COVID-19. Repertoires were generated with immunoSEQ multiplex PCR, while TCRdb's copy carries only in-frame clones and drops some. Of 120,000 to 150,000 clones in the sample, about 87% are singletons; the top ten hold 2.5% to 3%. Input material: peripheral blood. The source is a human donor with COVID-19, enrolled during active disease. The donor label of this sample is uncertain.

This sequence joins TRBV3-1 (or the pseudogene TRBV3-2) and TRBJ2-2; D ambiguous. V was shortened by 0 bases and J by 5 bases, with 7 bases between the two germline ends. The CDR3 runs 14 residues. Germline V gives CDR1 LGHDT, CDR2 YNNKEL (reference sequence). CDR3 amino acids: CASSQDLTTGELFF. Here the CDR3 DNA reads TGTGCCAGCAGCCAAGATCTAACGACCGGGGAGCTGTTTTTT.

The rearrangement joins TRBV21-1 to TRBJ2-2; no check of the table's D call, TRBD2, against the DNA was made. TRBV21-1 is classified as a pseudogene. The CDR3 totals 13 residues. The chain's CDR3 is CASSNFNTGELFF. CDR3 DNA: TGTGCCAGCAGCAACTTTAACACCGGGGAGCTGTTTTTT.

V is TRBV3-1 (or the pseudogene TRBV3-2) and J is TRBJ1-1; D remains ambiguous. CDR1 is LGHDT, CDR2 YNNKEL, per germline (reference sequence). CDR3 length equals 14 residues. Trimming removed 1 base at V and 5 bases at J, with 11 bases between. For the CDR3, the DNA is TGTGCCAGCAGCCAAGTAGGTTCGGGGACTGAAGCTTTCTTT. It encodes CASSQVGSGTEAFF.

The chain uses TRBV19 and TRBJ1-6; possibly TRBD1 for D (6 bases). The CDR3 has 16 residues. Trimming stripped 1 base from V and 7 bases from J, with 14 bases between. Looked up from germline, CDR1 is LNHDA and CDR2 is SQIVND (reference sequence). CDR3 DNA sequence: TGTGCCAGTAGTATAGGAGCAGGGGTGGAGAATTCACCCCTCCACTTT. This codes for CASSIGAGVENSPLHF.

The rearrangement links TRBV6-5 to TRBJ1-2, with D perhaps TRBD1 (6 bases). This CDR3 is built from 12 residues. CDR1 and CDR2 from the germline V gene are MNHEY and SVGAGI. Trimming left V 6 bases short and J 8 bases short, with 13 bases between. CDR3 amino acids: CASSRTGNGYTF. Here the CDR3 DNA reads TGTGCCAGCAGCCGAACAGGGAACGGCTACACCTTC.

The chain couples TRBV5-1 to TRBJ1-2; perhaps TRBD1 as D (5 bases). V lost 0 bases and J lost 5, with 5 bases in between. CDR1 and CDR2 (germline): SGHRS, YFSETQ. This CDR3 comprises 12 residues. The CDR3, as DNA: TGCGCCAGCAGCTTGGCAGGGTATGGCTACACCTTC. It yields the protein CASSLAGYGYTF.

The chain combines TRBV19 with TRBJ1-1; TRBD1 is a possible D gene (5 bases). V lost 7 bases and J lost 1, with 16 bases in between. Germline CDR1 is LNHDA and CDR2 is SQIVND (reference sequence). The CDR3 consists of 15 residues. The CDR3 region has the DNA TGTGCCAGTAACTCCGGGGGACGGAAGAACACTGAAGCTTTCTTT. This sequence encodes CASNSGGRKNTEAFF.

V is TRBV7-2 and J is TRBJ1-2, with 9 positions matching TRBD1. Unmatched junction bases numbered 7, after V lost 1 base and J lost 4 bases. In germline, CDR1 is SGHTA, CDR2 FQGNSA. The CDR3 spans 16 residues. CDR3 loop: CASSLVSGQGSYGYTF. CDR3 nucleotide sequence: TGTGCCAGCAGCTTAGTGTCCGGACAGGGGTCCTATGGCTACACCTTC.

This clone has a single count. The rearrangement uses TRBV29-1 and TRBJ2-7; a weak D match, TRBD1 (6 bases). V lost 4 bases and J lost 6, with 13 bases in between. Germline assignment: CDR1 SQVTM and CDR2 ANQGSEA. The CDR3 contains 12 residues. The CDR3 sequence: CSVGQGTGEQYF. CDR3 DNA sequence: TGCAGCGTTGGGCAGGGGACGGGCGAGCAGTACTTC.

J is TRBJ1-5 and V is TRBV13; 8 bases map to TRBD1. Germline V gene data show CDR1 as PRHDT and CDR2 as FYEKMQ (reference sequence). There are 13 residues in the CDR3. V lost 5 bases to trimming and J lost 13 bases; unmatched junction nucleotides: 10. The CDR3 here is CASSEGDRREQHF. The CDR3 DNA is TGTGCCAGCAGCGAAGGGGACAGGCGAGAACAGCATTTT.